The sequence of this TCR beta chain was determined in a study of blood T cell repertoires in COVID-19. Looking at the study overall: Specimens from acute and convalescent COVID-19 originated in the United States, Italy and Spain. Sources were T cells, B-cell-depleted T cells, or PBMCs; the material itself was cDNA or gDNA.

Authors' processing steps: Reference gene primer amplification yielded estimated nucleated cell counts. The table came from immunoSEQ multiplex PCR; TCRdb's copy has only in-frame clones and leaves some out. V, J and clone size are taken as reported in that table, and D and trimming were inferred from the DNA itself. Among 140,000 to 150,000 clones, roughly 84% were seen once, and the ten largest hold roughly 10%. V lost 8 bases and J 10 bases, leaving 15 bases between the germline ends. Germline V gives CDR1 MNHEY, CDR2 SVGAGI. The CDR3 is made up of 13 amino acids. This clone was seen only once. The chain is built from TRBV6-5 and TRBJ1-6; perhaps TRBD1 as D (6 bases). The TCR comes from a man aged 60 to 75 with active or convalescent COVID-19. Sequenced sample: peripheral blood. The CDR3 coding sequence is TGTGCCAGCCGGTGGGACATGCGGTCACCCCTCCACTTT. It is translated as CASRWDMRSPLHF.